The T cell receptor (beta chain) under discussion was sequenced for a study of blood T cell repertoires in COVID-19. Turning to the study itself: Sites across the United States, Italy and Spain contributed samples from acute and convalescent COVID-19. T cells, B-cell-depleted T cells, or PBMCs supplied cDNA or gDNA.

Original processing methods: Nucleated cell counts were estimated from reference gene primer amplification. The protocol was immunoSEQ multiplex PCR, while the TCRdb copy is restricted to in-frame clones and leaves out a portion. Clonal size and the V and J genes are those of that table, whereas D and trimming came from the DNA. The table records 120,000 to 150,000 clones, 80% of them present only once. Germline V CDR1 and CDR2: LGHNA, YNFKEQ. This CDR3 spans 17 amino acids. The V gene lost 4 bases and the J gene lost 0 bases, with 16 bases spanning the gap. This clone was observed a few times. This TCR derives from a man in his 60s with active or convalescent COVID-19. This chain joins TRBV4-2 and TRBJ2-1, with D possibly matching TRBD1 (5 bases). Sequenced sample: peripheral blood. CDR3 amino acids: CASSRRTGLSSYNEQFF. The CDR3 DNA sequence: TGTGCCAGCAGCCGCCGCACAGGATTGAGCTCCTACAATGAGCAGTTCTTC.